Listed here are 21 T cell receptor beta chains from one sample, sequenced in a study of cytomegalovirus exposure and HLA in healthy donors. PCR was performed using 60 Vbeta and 13 Jbeta primers. Generated by immunoSEQ multiplex PCR, the TCRdb table keeps only in-frame clones and is missing some. Of about 72,000 clones listed, 65% to 80% were seen once; the top ten hold less than 25%. The sample taken for sequencing was PBMCs. These receptors were collected from a man aged 35 to 55 in good health and CMV-seropositive.

The chain recombines TRBV13 with TRBJ1-2, with D unclear. This CDR3 is 13 amino acids long. Trimming removed 5 bases from V and 7 bases from J, with 14 bases in between. Germline loops: CDR1 PRHDT, CDR2 FYEKMQ (reference sequence). The DNA for the CDR3 is TGTGCCAGCAGCCCGAGAGAGCCTACTGGCTACACCTTC. Protein sequence: CASSPREPTGYTF.

The genes are TRBV4-2 and TRBJ1-4; D gene uncertain. CDR3 length: 11 residues. The V end was cut by 3 bases, the J end by 15 bases, with 11 bases between. Germline values: CDR1 LGHNA, CDR2 YNFKEQ. DNA for the CDR3: TGTGCCAGCAGCCAGGGAGCAAAGGTGTTTTTT. Encoded protein: CASSQGAKVFF.

This clone was detected only once. This chain connects TRBV4-2 to TRBJ2-2; D is undetermined. The CDR3 has 15 amino acids. V was shortened by 1 base and J by 5 bases, with 11 bases between the two germline ends. CDR1 and CDR2 from the germline V gene are LGHNA and YNFKEQ. Here the CDR3 reads CASSQGQAGTGELFF. The CDR3, as DNA: TGTGCCAGCAGCCAAGGACAAGCTGGTACCGGGGAGCTGTTTTTT.

V and J are TRBV7-8 and TRBJ2-5; D ambiguous. Between the trimmed V and J ends, which lost 1 base and 4 bases, there was a span of 7 bases. The CDR3 is made up of 13 amino acids. Germline CDR1 SGHVS, CDR2 FQNEAQ. CDR3 region: CASSLVPGETQYF. The CDR3 nucleotides are TGTGCCAGCAGCTTAGTGCCCGGAGAGACCCAGTACTTC.

The chain links TRBV4-1 to TRBJ1-4; a weak D match, TRBD1 (6 bases). Germline V gene lookup returns CDR1 MGHRA and CDR2 YSYEKL. This CDR3 is 14 amino acids long. The V gene lost 0 bases and the J gene lost 8 bases, with 10 bases spanning the gap. This CDR3 is CASSQEQGGEKLFF. CDR3 coding DNA: TGCGCCAGCAGCCAAGAACAGGGAGGGGAAAAACTGTTTTTT.

The rearrangement uses TRBV5-6 and TRBJ1-1, with a weak D call TRBD1 (6 bases). Germline V gene lookup returns CDR1 SGHDT and CDR2 YYEEEE. The CDR3 length is 14 residues. V dropped 4 bases and J dropped 2 bases, with 12 bases sitting between them. CDR3 sequence: CASSPGGANTEAFF. The CDR3 DNA is TGTGCCAGCAGCCCGGGGGGGGCCAACACTGAAGCTTTCTTT.

The V gene is TRBV30, the J gene TRBJ1-6; 9 bases map to TRBD1. Germline V CDR1 and CDR2: GTSNPN, SVGIG (reference sequence). The CDR3 length is 14 residues. V gave up 1 base and J gave up 7 bases; unmatched junction bases: 2. The CDR3 loop reads CAWSGGQGNSPLHF. CDR3 coding DNA: TGTGCCTGGAGTGGAGGACAGGGGAATTCACCCCTCCACTTT. Complete variable domain (other parts from reference TRBV30 and TRBJ1-6): SQTIHQWPATLVQPVGSPLSLECTVEGTSNPNLYWYRQAAGRGLQLLFYSVGIGQISSEVPQNLSASRPQDRQFILSSKKLLLSDSGFYLCAWSGGQGNSPLHFGNGTRLTVT.

The chain carries TRBV29-1 and TRBJ2-5; TRBD1 aligns across 10 bases. This CDR3 region has 15 residues. V shed 0 bases, J shed 4 bases, and the junction held 5 bases outside the gene matches. Germline V CDR1 and CDR2: SQVTM, ANQGSEA. This chain's CDR3 is CSVEEGTGEGETQYF. Written as DNA, the CDR3 is TGCAGCGTTGAAGAAGGGACAGGGGAGGGAGAGACCCAGTACTTC.

The chain uses TRBV5-4 and TRBJ1-1, with TRBD1 matching over 9 bases. The CDR3 extends over 13 amino acids. Germline assignment: CDR1 SGHNT and CDR2 YYREEE (reference sequence). V was clipped by 3 bases and J by 10 bases; unmatched bases: 7. DNA of the CDR3: TGTGCCAGCAGCTCTTCCGGGACAGGGCGAGCTTTCTTT. This gives the protein CASSSSGTGRAFF.

This chain links TRBV10-3 with TRBJ1-2; no clear D. V dropped 5 bases and J dropped 7 bases, with 17 bases sitting between them. The CDR3 loop spans 14 amino acids. CDR1 is ENHRY and CDR2 is SYGVKD in the germline V gene. The CDR3 sequence is CAISNQVEASGYTF. DNA of the CDR3: TGTGCCATCAGTAACCAGGTGGAGGCCTCTGGCTACACCTTC.

The table lists this clone with a few counts. V gene TRBV5-1 combines with J gene TRBJ1-5; TRBD1 aligns across 10 bases. The V segment lost 4 bases and the J segment 2 bases; nucleotides outside the gene matches: 3. CDR3 length equals 15 residues. The germline V gene encodes CDR1 SGHRS and CDR2 YFSETQ. Here the CDR3 DNA reads TGCGCCAGCAGCACCGGGACAGGGGGCAATCAGCCCCAGCATTTT. Translated: CASSTGTGGNQPQHF.

The chain couples TRBV6-6 to TRBJ1-2; TRBD1 matches 7 bases. The ends lost 4 bases at V and 6 bases at J; junction bases unmatched: 5. Germline CDR1 reads MNHNY; CDR2 reads SVGAGI (reference sequence). The CDR3 has 13 amino acids. The CDR3 region has the DNA TGTGCCAGCAGTTTGTCAGGGACAGATGGCTACACCTTC. Its translation: CASSLSGTDGYTF.

The table lists this clone with a few counts. V usage is TRBV6-6 and J usage is TRBJ2-1; 8 bases line up with TRBD2. This CDR3 spans 13 amino acids. V was pared by 8 bases and J by 9 bases, with 9 bases of the junction left unmatched. Germline V CDR1 and CDR2: MNHNY, SVGAGI (reference sequence). The CDR3 is CASRHSGGGEQFF. The CDR3 DNA sequence: TGTGCCAGCCGTCATTCCGGGGGGGGTGAGCAGTTCTTC.

This clone appeared a single time. This sequence joins TRBV30 and TRBJ1-3; 7 bases agree with TRBD1. Unmatched junction bases numbered 9, after V lost 3 bases and J lost 4 bases. Germline lookup yields CDR1 GTSNPN and CDR2 SVGIG (reference sequence). This CDR3 comprises 15 residues. The CDR3 DNA reads as TGTGCCTGGAGCCATAACAGGGGAGCAGGAAACACCATATATTTT. It encodes CAWSHNRGAGNTIYF. Filled out from reference TRBV30 and TRBJ1-3, the complete variable domain reads SQTIHQWPATLVQPVGSPLSLECTVEGTSNPNLYWYRQAAGRGLQLLFYSVGIGQISSEVPQNLSASRPQDRQFILSSKKLLLSDSGFYLCAWSHNRGAGNTIYFGEGSWLTVV.

Only a few counts were recorded for this clone. The chain combines TRBV6-5 with TRBJ1-6; maybe TRBD1 (5 bases). Germline CDR1 is MNHEY and CDR2 is SVGAGI. The CDR3 contains 13 residues. Trimming pared 5 bases from V and 16 bases from J, leaving 18 bases between. The CDR3 region is CASSITGGRGLHF. The CDR3, as DNA: TGTGCCAGCAGTATTACCGGGGGACGTGGGCTCCACTTT.

The rearrangement links TRBV9 to TRBJ2-5; tentatively, D is TRBD2 (5 bases). CDR1 is SGDLS and CDR2 is YYNGEE in the germline V gene. V was trimmed by 4 bases and J by 4 bases, leaving 14 bases between them. The CDR3 length is 14 residues. The CDR3 DNA reads as TGTGCCAGCAGCTTGAGGGCCCGCGGAGAGACCCAGTACTTC. Encoded protein: CASSLRARGETQYF.

The gene calls are TRBV19 and TRBJ2-1, with 8 bases fitting TRBD2. CDR1 and CDR2 from the germline V gene are LNHDA and SQIVND (reference sequence). J lost 8 bases, V lost 10 bases, and 13 bases had no gene match. The CDR3 length is 14 residues. The CDR3 spells CATRGLAGGDEQFF. The CDR3, as DNA: TGTGCCACCCGGGGGTTGGCGGGGGGCGATGAGCAGTTCTTC.

The chain couples TRBV9 to TRBJ2-3, with D hard to call. The CDR3 is 14 amino acids. Trimming pared 0 bases from V and 2 bases from J, leaving 7 bases between. CDR1 is SGDLS and CDR2 is YYNGEE in the germline V gene. CDR3: CASSVGGPTDTQYF. In DNA, the CDR3 is TGTGCCAGCAGCGTAGGTGGGCCCACAGATACGCAGTATTTT.

The chain recombines TRBV19 with TRBJ2-2; 7 bases align to TRBD1. This CDR3 is 15 amino acids long. The V segment lost 10 bases and the J segment 4 bases; nucleotides outside the gene matches: 12. Germline V gives CDR1 LNHDA, CDR2 SQIVND (reference sequence). CDR3 region: CATRRQGMGTGELFF. The CDR3 region has the DNA TGTGCCACCCGGAGACAGGGAATGGGCACCGGGGAGCTGTTTTTT.

Worth noting for this clone: A junction end diverges from the germline sequence, so it may reflect a read error. The gene calls are TRBV7-7 and TRBJ2-5; TRBD1 might be the D (5 bases). The CDR3 has 14 amino acids. Germline V gives CDR1 SSHAT, CDR2 FNYEAQ (reference sequence). The CDR3 loop reads CASTPVGAGETQYF. CDR3 bases: TGTGCTAGCACCCCAGTAGGGGCAGGGGAGACCCAGTACTTC. The whole variable domain, filled in from reference TRBV7-7 and TRBJ2-5, reads GAGVSQSPRYKVTKRGQDVTLRCDPISSHATLYWYQQALGQGPEFLTYFNYEAQPDKSGLPSDRFSAERPEGSISTLTIQRTEQRDSAMYRCASTPVGAGETQYFGPGTRLLVL.

This clone is a singleton in its sample. CDR3 sequence: CASSWQGKGYTF. DNA for the CDR3: TGTGCCAGCAGTTGGCAGGGGAAAGGCTACACCTTC. The V and J genes are TRBV28 and TRBJ1-2; D perhaps matches TRBD1 (6 bases). Per the germline V gene, CDR1 is MDHEN and CDR2 is SYDVKM. V lost 4 bases to trimming and J lost 8 bases, with 11 bases between them. There are 12 residues in the CDR3.